The 13 T cell receptor beta chains in this list originate from one sample, sequenced in a study of T cell changes during pregnancy in multiple sclerosis. Clones were sequenced by immunoSEQ multiplex PCR, and TCRdb holds only the in-frame ones, with some missing. The sample holds 57,000 or so clones, approximately 91% seen once. The sample was peripheral blood, taken in the second trimester of pregnancy. Receptor source: a female donor with multiple sclerosis, enrolled in a pregnancy study.

The genes are TRBV2 and TRBJ1-6; D gene ambiguous. CDR1 and CDR2 from the germline V gene are SNHLY and FYNNEI. This CDR3 region has 10 residues. V lost 6 bases and J 9 bases, leaving 3 bases between the germline ends. The CDR3 sequence is CASSGSPLHF. The CDR3 bases are TGTGCCAGCAGCGGTTCACCCCTCCACTTT. Variable domain in full (rest from reference TRBV2 and TRBJ1-6): EPEVTQTPSHQVTQMGQEVILRCVPISNHLYFYWYRQILGQKVEFLVSFYNNEISEKSEIFDDQFSVERPDGSNFTLKIRSTKLEDSAMYFCASSGSPLHFGNGTRLTVT.

This rearrangement joins TRBV5-1 to TRBJ2-7; 10 bases are a match to TRBD1. V was pared by 4 bases and J by 2 bases, with 12 bases of the junction left unmatched. The germline CDR1 and CDR2 sequences are SGHRS and YFSETQ. This CDR3 spans 17 amino acids. CDR3: CASSLAESGQGTYEQYF. Written as DNA, the CDR3 is TGCGCCAGCAGCCTGGCGGAATCGGGACAGGGGACCTACGAGCAGTACTTC.

J is TRBJ2-3 and V is TRBV5-1; the match to TRBD2 covers 7 bases. With V trimmed by 4 bases and J by 0 bases, 14 bases remained unmatched. The germline CDR1 and CDR2 sequences are SGHRS and YFSETQ. The CDR3 is 18 amino acids. Here the CDR3 reads CASSPTRGRTRSTDTQYF. CDR3 nucleotides: TGCGCCAGCAGCCCCACGAGGGGCAGGACTAGAAGCACAGATACGCAGTATTTT. Full variable domain (missing parts from reference TRBV5-1 and TRBJ2-3): KAGVTQTPRYLIKTRGQQVTLSCSPISGHRSVSWYQQTPGQGLQFLFEYFSETQRNKGNFPGRFSGRQFSNSRSEMNVSTLELGDSALYLCASSPTRGRTRSTDTQYFGPGTRLTVL.

V and J are TRBV6-1 and TRBJ1-5; D is unresolved. The V gene lost 3 bases and the J gene lost 7 bases, with 10 bases spanning the gap. The CDR3 runs 13 residues. Per germline, CDR1 MNHNS and CDR2 SASEGT. The CDR3 spells CASSESYIQPQHF. The CDR3 DNA is TGTGCCAGCAGTGAGTCCTATATCCAGCCCCAGCATTTT.

The rearrangement joins TRBV5-8 to TRBJ2-3; 8 bases agree with TRBD2. The CDR3 is made up of 15 amino acids. Germline assignment: CDR1 SGHTS and CDR2 YDEGEE. J gave up 4 bases and V 4 bases, and 8 bases lay outside the gene matches. CDR3 loop: CASSLGGAFSDTQYF. The CDR3 DNA follows: TGTGCCAGCAGCCTCGGGGGGGCCTTCTCAGATACGCAGTATTTT.

As regards this clone: One end of the junction varies from germline; a read error may be responsible. J is TRBJ1-1 and V is TRBV10-3; tentative D call: TRBD1 (5 bases). Germline assignment: CDR1 ENHRY and CDR2 SYGVKD. CDR3 length equals 13 residues. CDR3 protein: CAISESRGSEGFF. DNA of the CDR3: TGTGCCATCAGTGAGTCTAGGGGCAGCGAAGGTTTCTTT.

The chain is built from TRBV2 and TRBJ1-1, with D perhaps matching TRBD1 (5 bases). Deletions cut 4 bases from V and 5 bases from J, with 17 bases between. From germline, CDR1 is SNHLY and CDR2 FYNNEI. This CDR3 is built from 15 residues. Here the CDR3 reads CASSGLRGPRTEAFF. The CDR3, as DNA: TGTGCCAGCAGTGGGCTTAGGGGCCCCCGGACTGAAGCTTTCTTT.

The chain joins TRBV7-3 to TRBJ2-5; possible D gene TRBD2, 6 bases. Trimming removed 5 bases from V and 3 bases from J, with 13 bases in between. Germline V lookup: CDR1 SGHTA, CDR2 FQGTGA. The CDR3 has 14 amino acids. Here the CDR3 DNA reads TGTGCCAGCAGCCCGGGACTGTCAGAAGAGACCCAGTACTTC. Amino acid sequence: CASSPGLSEETQYF.

This clone was counted a single time. CDR3 in amino acids: CASSSRGTSYNEQFF. Written as DNA, the CDR3 is TGTGCCAGCAGCTCTCGGGGGACTAGCTACAATGAGCAGTTCTTC. The chain has TRBV11-3 and TRBJ2-1; TRBD2 matches at 8 bases. CDR1 is SGHNT, CDR2 YENEEA, per germline. This CDR3 comprises 15 residues. With V trimmed by 4 bases and J by 3 bases, 5 bases remained unmatched.

The J gene is TRBJ1-2, the V gene TRBV2, with 11 bases that match TRBD1. The CDR3 has 14 amino acids. Per the germline V gene, CDR1 is SNHLY and CDR2 is FYNNEI. Trimming cost V 8 bases and J 4 bases; bases outside gene matches: 6. The CDR3 region has the DNA TGTGCCAGCCGGGGGGACAGGGGGACCTATGGCTACACCTTC. Amino acid sequence: CASRGDRGTYGYTF.

The chain carries TRBV19 and TRBJ2-7; D not certain. This CDR3 region has 14 residues. Germline V gene sequence: CDR1 LNHDA, CDR2 SQIVND (reference sequence). V lost 3 bases, J lost 2 bases, and 11 bases lay in between. The CDR3 nucleotides are TGTGCCAGTAGTATTCGTGCTGACACCTACGAGCAGTACTTC. It specifies CASSIRADTYEQYF.

The chain is built from TRBV7-9 and TRBJ2-5, with D perhaps TRBD2 (5 bases). V dropped 4 bases and J dropped 7 bases, with 25 bases sitting between them. The CDR3 contains 17 residues. The germline V gene has CDR1 SEHNR and CDR2 FQNEAQ (reference sequence). The CDR3 DNA reads as TGTGCCAGCAGCTCCGGTCGCGGCGCGGGCCAAGGATGGACCCAGTACTTC. Amino acid sequence: CASSSGRGAGQGWTQYF.

For the CDR3, the DNA is TGTGCCAGCTCACCGCAACAGACGCAGTTTTTAAACTATGGCTACACCTTC. Translated: CASSPQQTQFLNYGYTF. The chain uses TRBV18 and TRBJ1-2; D not resolved. V lost 3 bases to trimming and J lost 2 bases, with 19 bases between them. Germline CDR1 KGHSH, CDR2 LQKENI. The CDR3 spans 17 residues.